The 17 T cell receptor beta chains given below trace back to one sample, sequenced in a study of blood T cell repertoires in COVID-19 (dated by TCRdb to about 2020). The library was produced with the immunoSEQ multiplex PCR assay. Not all clones reach the TCRdb copy of this immuneACCESS table, which keeps in-frame sequences only. Checked studies attribute under half of the gap to unresolved V genes and leave the rest unexplained. This sample gives some 76,000 clones in total; around 88% of them show up just once. The ten top clones hold about 0.5% of the sample. Sequencing used peripheral blood. These receptors were taken from a man aged 60-69 years with acute or convalescent COVID-19.

CDR3 DNA sequence: TGTGCCTGGAGCCTTGGGGGGCTAGCGGGGGAGCAGTATTTT. Its translation is CAWSLGGLAGEQYF. The chain couples TRBV30 to TRBJ2-3; TRBD2 matches at 10 bases. The CDR3 spans 14 residues. The germline CDR1 and CDR2 sequences are GTSNPN and SVGIG (reference sequence). J lost 11 bases, V lost 3 bases, and 11 bases had no gene match.

This chain joins TRBV12-3 or TRBV12-4 and TRBJ1-1; 8 bases match TRBD1. The ends lost 4 bases at V and 8 bases at J; junction bases unmatched: 6. The CDR3 contains 13 residues. The CDR3 region is CASSSHRGTEAFF. The CDR3, as DNA: TGTGCCAGCAGTTCCCACAGGGGGACGGAAGCTTTCTTT.

The J gene is TRBJ2-2, the V gene TRBV6-5, with D uncertain. V lost 6 bases, J lost 0 bases, and 8 bases lay in between. CDR1 and CDR2 (germline): MNHEY, SVGAGI. This CDR3 contains 14 residues. The DNA of the CDR3 is TGTGCCAGCAGACAGAACCCGAACACCGGGGAGCTGTTTTTT. This codes for CASRQNPNTGELFF.

This clone was detected only once. The chain couples TRBV21-1 to TRBJ2-5; the D call TRBD2 from the table was never checked on the DNA. TRBV21-1 is a documented pseudogene. The CDR3 has 15 amino acids. The CDR3 sequence: CASSKGGQSTETQYF. The CDR3 bases are TGTGCCAGCAGCAAAGGCGGGCAGTCAACGGAGACCCAGTACTTC.

Remarks on this clone: One end of the junction varies from germline; a read error may be responsible. This chain links TRBV20-1 with TRBJ2-1, with 7 bases aligning to TRBD2. The CDR3 is 11 residues long. CDR1 is DFQATT, CDR2 SNEGSKA, per germline (reference sequence). The CDR3 region is CSARDRTSNIF. As DNA, the CDR3 is TGCAGTGCTAGAGACAGGACTAGTAACATCTTC.

The chain couples TRBV11-3 to TRBJ2-5, with D maybe TRBD2 (5 bases). The V end lost 5 bases, the J end lost 2 bases, and 12 bases lay between the germline ends. Germline V gene data show CDR1 as SGHNT and CDR2 as YENEEA. The CDR3 length is 14 residues. CDR3 region: CASSPFGLQETQYF. CDR3 nucleotide sequence: TGTGCCAGCAGCCCGTTCGGACTTCAAGAGACCCAGTACTTC.

CDR3 in DNA: TGTGCCAGCAGTTTACTACAGGGTGACACTGAAGCTTTCTTT. Translated: CASSLLQGDTEAFF. The chain uses TRBV27 and TRBJ1-1; a weak D match, TRBD1 (6 bases). The CDR3 is 14 amino acids. The germline V gene encodes CDR1 MNHEY and CDR2 SMNVEV (reference sequence). The V end was cut by 2 bases, the J end by 3 bases, with 10 bases between.

This rearrangement joins TRBV18 to TRBJ1-1; D might be TRBD1 (5 bases). The CDR3 has 13 amino acids. V lost 8 bases and J lost 5, with 15 bases in between. Germline CDR1 KGHSH, CDR2 LQKENI. The CDR3 region has the DNA TGTGCCAGCCTCAGGGTTGAGGAGACTGAAGCTTTCTTT. Its protein product is CASLRVEETEAFF. The whole variable domain, remainder taken from reference TRBV18 and TRBJ1-1, is NAGVMQNPRHLVRRRGQEARLRCSPMKGHSHVYWYRQLPEEGLKFMVYLQKENIIDESGMPKERFSAEFPKEGPSILRIQQVVRGDSAAYFCASLRVEETEAFFGQGTRLTVV.

This sequence joins TRBV28 and TRBJ1-4; D unresolved. This CDR3 spans 14 amino acids. CDR1 and CDR2 from the germline V gene are MDHEN and SYDVKM. V dropped 2 bases and J dropped 7 bases, with 11 bases sitting between them. CDR3 DNA sequence: TGTGCCAGCAGTTTAATTACGGGGTTTGAAAAACTGTTTTTT. Translated: CASSLITGFEKLFF.

The V call is TRBV7-3, the J call TRBJ2-1; possibly TRBD1 for D (5 bases). The CDR3 runs to 15 residues. CDR1 SGHTA and CDR2 FQGTGA come from the germline V gene. With 3 bases removed from V and 3 bases from J, the gap between germline ends came to 12 bases. The CDR3 loop is CASSFGRASYNEQFF. For the CDR3, the DNA is TGTGCCAGCAGCTTCGGCAGGGCAAGCTACAATGAGCAGTTCTTC.

The chain carries TRBV18 and TRBJ2-5; possibly TRBD2 for D (6 bases). This CDR3 has 15 residues. Trimming pared 2 bases from V and 1 base from J, leaving 11 bases between. Germline V lookup: CDR1 KGHSH, CDR2 LQKENI. CDR3 protein: CASSPILAAQETQYF. The CDR3 coding sequence is TGTGCCAGCTCACCAATCTTAGCGGCCCAAGAGACCCAGTACTTC.

With regard to this clone: Sequence at one end of the junction differs from germline and may be a read error. The chain couples TRBV2 to TRBJ1-6; possible D gene TRBD1, 5 bases. Germline loops: CDR1 SNHLY, CDR2 FYNNEI. This CDR3 comprises 18 residues. CDR3 sequence reads: CASTGQGALSSYNSPPHF. In DNA, the CDR3 is TGTGCCAGCACTGGGCAGGGCGCTTTGAGCTCCTATAATTCACCCCCCCACTTT. Full variable domain (remainder filled in from reference TRBV2 and TRBJ1-6): EPEVTQTPSHQVTQMGQEVILRCVPISNHLYFYWYRQILGQKVEFLVSFYNNEISEKSEIFDDQFSVERPDGSNFTLKIRSTKLEDSAMYFCASTGQGALSSYNSPPHFGNGTRLTVT.

The J gene is TRBJ2-5, the V gene TRBV5-5, with TRBD2 matching over 7 bases. The germline gives CDR1 SGHKS, CDR2 YYEKEE (reference sequence). This CDR3 has 14 residues. V lost 4 bases and J lost 0; bases outside the gene matches: 3. The CDR3 DNA reads as TGTGCCAGCAGCCTCCTAGCGGACCAAGAGACCCAGTACTTC. Translation gives CASSLLADQETQYF. Supplemented by reference TRBV5-5 and TRBJ2-5, the full variable domain reads DAGVTQSPTHLIKTRGQQVTLRCSPISGHKSVSWYQQVLGQGPQFIFQYYEKEERGRGNFPDRFSARQFPNYSSELNVNALLLGDSALYLCASSLLADQETQYFGPGTRLLVL.

This rearrangement joins TRBV28 to TRBJ2-5; 12 bases agree with TRBD2. CDR1 and CDR2 (germline): MDHEN, SYDVKM. The CDR3 has 15 amino acids. V dropped 5 bases and J dropped 4; count of bases not matched to a gene: 5. In DNA form, the CDR3 reads TGTGCCAGCAGTCCCGGACTAGCGGGGACAGAGACCCAGTACTTC. Residues: CASSPGLAGTETQYF.

The V call is TRBV5-1, the J call TRBJ2-3; 7 bases fit TRBD1. Germline-derived CDR1 and CDR2 are SGHRS and YFSETQ. The CDR3 loop spans 14 amino acids. V shed 5 bases, J shed 6 bases, and the junction held 9 bases outside the gene matches. DNA for the CDR3: TGCGCCAGCAGGTACAGGGGAATAGTCGATACGCAGTATTTT. Residues: CASRYRGIVDTQYF.

This chain joins TRBV5-4 and TRBJ2-5, with a possible D match to TRBD1 (6 bases). V was shortened by 0 bases and J by 1 base, with 22 bases between the two germline ends. Germline V gene data show CDR1 as SGHNT and CDR2 as YYREEE (reference sequence). CDR3 length: 19 amino acids. The CDR3 reads CASSLESLRGRAIQETQYF. CDR3 bases: TGTGCCAGCAGCTTGGAGTCACTCAGGGGTCGGGCTATCCAAGAGACCCAGTACTTC.

The chain couples TRBV11-1 to TRBJ1-6, with a possible D match to TRBD1 (5 bases). Trimming left V 1 base short and J 6 bases short, with 13 bases between. The CDR3 is made up of 16 amino acids. Germline V gene data show CDR1 as SGHAT and CDR2 as FQDESV (reference sequence). In nucleotides, the CDR3 is TGTGCCAGCAGCTTAGTCGGTGACAGTACTAATTCACCCCTCCACTTT. Translating it yields CASSLVGDSTNSPLHF.